A selection of T cell receptor beta chains follows, all from one sample in a study of blood T cells in healthy people across ages. TCRdb recomputed calls from the 5' RACE reads with MiXCR, one row per CDR3 protein. The sample shows around 820,000 distinct CDR3 sequences, about 25% of them seen only once. The sample was also reused in another study, on T cells of mothers and their children.

Input material: blood. The receptors were sampled from a boy aged 10-17 years in good health. Each CDR3 is given with its conserved first and last residue. Fields, in order: clone size, D gene, V gene, J gene, CDR3 DNA, CDR3 protein. A D gene is named only where the DNA matches it firmly. Clone size is stated in some rows and not others, as once, few, many or a class when expanded.

NA	NA	TRBV20-1	TRBJ2-7	TGCAGTGCAGACAGAACAGGGCTACCCTACGAGCAGTACTTC	CSADRTGLPYEQYF
NA	TRBD2	TRBV18	TRBJ2-3	TGTGCCAGCTCACTATATCTAGCGGGCTCCACAGATACGCAGTATTTT	CASSLYLAGSTDTQYF
NA	NA	TRBV6-1	TRBJ1-1	TGTGCCAGCACCAAAGGAGACGGGAACACTGAAGCTTTCTTT	CASTKGDGNTEAFF
NA	NA	TRBV6-5	TRBJ2-7	TGTGCCACCACCTCTGATAGCTCCTACGAGCAGTACTTC	CATTSDSSYEQYF
NA	NA	TRBV7-2	TRBJ2-1	TGTGCCAGCAGCATAAACCGGGACTGGGATTTCAATGAGCAGTTCTTC	CASSINRDWDFNEQFF
NA	NA	TRBV20-1	TRBJ2-3	TGCAGTGCTAGAGATTTTTTGGTCAGCACAGATACGCAGTATTTT	CSARDFLVSTDTQYF
NA	NA	TRBV7-3	TRBJ2-5	TGTGCCAGCAGCTTACTTTCCGGGAGCCAAGAGACCCAGTACTTC	CASSLLSGSQETQYF
few	NA	TRBV6-2/TRBV6-3	TRBJ2-4	TGTGCCAGCAGTACCGCCGACAGCCGCGGTTTATCATTAGCCAAAAACATTCAGTACTTC	CASSTADSRGLSLAKNIQYF
few	NA	TRBV4-1	TRBJ2-1	TGCGCCAGCAGCCAAGATAAAAGCCAGCTTACCTACAATGAGCAGTTCTTC	CASSQDKSQLTYNEQFF
few	TRBD1	TRBV7-2	TRBJ1-5	TGTGCCAGCAGCCCGGACAGGGGGCAGCAGCCCCAGCATTTT	CASSPDRGQQPQHF
few	TRBD2	TRBV20-1	TRBJ2-7	TGCAGTGCCACTCACCTAGCGGGGGAAAGGGCTACCTACGAGCAGTACTTC	CSATHLAGERATYEQYF
NA	TRBD2	TRBV5-1	TRBJ2-5	TGCGCCAGCAGCTTTTGGACTAGCGGGGGGACTGAGACCCAGTACTTC	CASSFWTSGGTETQYF
NA	TRBD1	TRBV7-6	TRBJ2-3	TGTGCCAGCACCGACAGGGTACTCGGTGCAGATACGCAGTATTTT	CASTDRVLGADTQYF
NA	NA	TRBV4-3	TRBJ2-5	TGCGCCAGCAGTGGGCGGGACGGAAGTAACCAAGAGACCCAGTACTTC	CASSGRDGSNQETQYF
NA	NA	TRBV5-1	TRBJ1-1	TGCGCCAGCAGCTTGGGCCGGGGGTGGTTTGAAGCTTTCTTT	CASSLGRGWFEAFF
few	NA	TRBV28	TRBJ2-5	TGTGCCAGCAGTTTTTCATTCGAGACCCAGTACTTC	CASSFSFETQYF
NA	TRBD2	TRBV20-1	TRBJ2-1	TGCAGTGCTAGAATGACTAGCGGGAGGTCAGGCTACAATGAGCAGTTCTTC	CSARMTSGRSGYNEQFF
few	NA	TRBV6-5	TRBJ2-4	TGTGCCAGCCAAAGCCCGGGGGCCAGGAACATTCAGTACTTC	CASQSPGARNIQYF
NA	TRBD1	TRBV5-5	TRBJ2-5	TGTGCCAGCAGCTTGCCCGGGACAGGGGGGGCCCAGTACTTC	CASSLPGTGGAQYF
few	NA	TRBV6-5	TRBJ1-2	TGTGCCAGCAGCCAGCGGGGAGTTCGGAGCTATGGCTACACCTTC	CASSQRGVRSYGYTF
NA	NA	TRBV29-1	TRBJ1-4	TGCAGCGTTGGTTTTGGGCCTAATGAAAAACTGTTTTTT	CSVGFGPNEKLFF
NA	TRBD1	TRBV29-1	TRBJ2-3	TGCAGCGCTTTGGCAGTCGGACAGGGGGCAACAGATACGCAGTATTTT	CSALAVGQGATDTQYF
NA	TRBD1	TRBV6-6	TRBJ2-5	TGTGCCAGCACCAGCCTAATACCCGGGACAGGAAAGGGGTACCAAGAGACCCAGTACTTC	CASTSLIPGTGKGYQETQYF
NA	TRBD1	TRBV9	TRBJ2-2	TGTGCCAGCAGCGTAGTCCAGGGGGCCGGGGAGCTGCTTTTT	CASSVVQGAGELLF
NA	NA	TRBV24-1	TRBJ1-2	TGTGCCACCAGTGATTCGAAACAGGGAGTAAAGGGCTACACCTTC	CATSDSKQGVKGYTF
few	TRBD1	TRBV6-6	TRBJ2-2	TGTGCCAGCAGTTCCCCCGACAGGGCGGACACCGGGGAGCTGTTTTTT	CASSSPDRADTGELFF
NA	NA	TRBV7-9	TRBJ2-1	TGTGCCAGCAGCCCCCTTAGTGGGACCTACAATGAGCAGTTCTTC	CASSPLSGTYNEQFF
few	NA	TRBV6-5	TRBJ1-1	TGTGCCAGCAACCGGGCAGCGAACACTGAAGCTTTCTTT	CASNRAANTEAFF
NA	TRBD2	TRBV20-1	TRBJ2-3	TGCAGTGCTAGACTAGCGGCCTTCCATGATACGCAGTATTTT	CSARLAAFHDTQYF
once	TRBD1	TRBV7-9	TRBJ1-6	TGTGCCAGCAGCTTAGACAGGGGGCTTTTGAGCTCCTATAATTCACCCCTCCACTTT	CASSLDRGLLSSYNSPLHF
NA	NA	TRBV7-7	TRBJ2-3	TGTGCTAGCAGCTTAGGGGACACCGGCACAGATACGCAGTATTTT	CASSLGDTGTDTQYF
few	TRBD2	TRBV7-2	TRBJ2-7	TGTGCCAGCAGCTTGGATTCGGGGACTAGCGGAACCTACGAGCAGTACTTC	CASSLDSGTSGTYEQYF